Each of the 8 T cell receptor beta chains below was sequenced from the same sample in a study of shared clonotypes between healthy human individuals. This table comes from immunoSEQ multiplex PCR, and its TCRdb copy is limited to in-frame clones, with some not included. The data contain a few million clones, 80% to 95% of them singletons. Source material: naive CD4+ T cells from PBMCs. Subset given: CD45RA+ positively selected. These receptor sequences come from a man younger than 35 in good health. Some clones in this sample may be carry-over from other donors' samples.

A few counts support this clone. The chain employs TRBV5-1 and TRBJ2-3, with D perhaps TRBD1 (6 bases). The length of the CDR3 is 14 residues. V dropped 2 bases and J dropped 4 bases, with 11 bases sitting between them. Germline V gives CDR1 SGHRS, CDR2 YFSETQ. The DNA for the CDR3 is TGCGCCAGCAGCTTTAACTACAGGGCAGATACGCAGTATTTT. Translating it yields CASSFNYRADTQYF.

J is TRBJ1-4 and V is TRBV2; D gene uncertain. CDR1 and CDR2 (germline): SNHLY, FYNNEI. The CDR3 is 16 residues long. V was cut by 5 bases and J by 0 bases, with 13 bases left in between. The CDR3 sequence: CASSWKARTTNEKLFF. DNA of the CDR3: TGTGCCAGCAGTTGGAAAGCCAGAACAACTAATGAAAAACTGTTTTTT.

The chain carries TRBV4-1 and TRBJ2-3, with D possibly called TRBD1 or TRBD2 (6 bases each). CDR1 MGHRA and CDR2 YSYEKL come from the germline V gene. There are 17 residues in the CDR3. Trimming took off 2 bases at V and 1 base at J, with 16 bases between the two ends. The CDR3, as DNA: TGCGCCAGCAGCCAACCTAGGGCTCGGGGGCGCACAGATACGCAGTATTTT. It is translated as CASSQPRARGRTDTQYF.

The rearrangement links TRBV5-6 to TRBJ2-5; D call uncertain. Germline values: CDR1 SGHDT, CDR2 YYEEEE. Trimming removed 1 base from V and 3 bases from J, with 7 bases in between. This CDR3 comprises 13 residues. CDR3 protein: CASSLTREETQYF. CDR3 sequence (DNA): TGTGCCAGCAGCTTGACCCGGGAAGAGACCCAGTACTTC. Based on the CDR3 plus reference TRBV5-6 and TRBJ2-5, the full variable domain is DAGVTQSPTHLIKTRGQQVTLRCSPKSGHDTVSWYQQALGQGPQFIFQYYEEEERQRGNFPDRFSGHQFPNYSSELNVNALLLGDSALYLCASSLTREETQYFGPGTRLLVL.

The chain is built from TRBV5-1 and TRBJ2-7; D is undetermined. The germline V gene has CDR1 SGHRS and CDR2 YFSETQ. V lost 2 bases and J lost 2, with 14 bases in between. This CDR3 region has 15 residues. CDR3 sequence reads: CASSFQATVPYEQYF. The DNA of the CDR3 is TGCGCCAGCAGCTTTCAAGCCACAGTCCCCTACGAGCAGTACTTC.

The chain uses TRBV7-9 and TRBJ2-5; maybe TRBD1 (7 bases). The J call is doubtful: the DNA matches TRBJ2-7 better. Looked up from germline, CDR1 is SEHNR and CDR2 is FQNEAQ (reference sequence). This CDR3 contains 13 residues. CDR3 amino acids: CASSRQGGFEQYF. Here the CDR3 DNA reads TGTGCCAGCAGCCGACAGGGAGGTTTCGAGCAGTACTTC.

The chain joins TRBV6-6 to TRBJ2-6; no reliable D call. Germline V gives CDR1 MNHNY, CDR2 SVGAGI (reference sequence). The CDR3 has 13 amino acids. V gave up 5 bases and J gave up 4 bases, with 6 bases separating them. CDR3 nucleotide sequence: TGTGCCAGCAGTGTTGCAGGGGCCAACGTCCTGACTTTC. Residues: CASSVAGANVLTF.

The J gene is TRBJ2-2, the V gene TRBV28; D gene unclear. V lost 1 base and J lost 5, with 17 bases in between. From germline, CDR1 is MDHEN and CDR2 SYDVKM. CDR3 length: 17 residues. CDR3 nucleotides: TGTGCCAGCAGTTTATTTAGGGCCGGGTTCGAAACCGGGGAGCTGTTTTTT. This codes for CASSLFRAGFETGELFF.